The sequence of this T cell receptor (beta chain) was determined in a study of PD-1 blockade in classical Hodgkin lymphoma. Time point specified: cycle 4 day 1 (C4D1), after more than five weeks of nivolumab. Patients all relapsed after autologous stem cell transplantation, and there was variation in brentuximab vedotin exposure. The authors purified CD4+ T cells from thawed PBMCs by magnetic negative selection. The assay was immunoSEQ multiplex PCR, and TCRdb's table has in-frame clones only and misses some. The sample has 18,000 or so clones, about 68% seen once. This clone was seen just once. CDR3 size: 16 residues. Germline CDR1 SGHDT, CDR2 YYEEEE. V lost 1 base and J lost 6, with 16 bases in between.

Sample: CD4+ T cells from blood, taken before the fourth cycle of nivolumab. This clonotype originated in a human donor with classical Hodgkin lymphoma. The chain links TRBV5-6 to TRBJ2-2; possibly TRBD1 or TRBD2 for D (5 bases each). The DNA for the CDR3 is TGTGCCAGCAGCTTGATGGGGGATGTTATCGCCGGGGAGCTGTTTTTT. Translated: CASSLMGDVIAGELFF. Full variable domain (rest looked up from reference TRBV5-6 and TRBJ2-2): DAGVTQSPTHLIKTRGQQVTLRCSPKSGHDTVSWYQQALGQGPQFIFQYYEEEERQRGNFPDRFSGHQFPNYSSELNVNALLLGDSALYLCASSLMGDVIAGELFFGEGSRLTVL.